This T cell receptor beta chain emerged from a study of blood T cell repertoires in COVID-19. Original processing methods: Reference gene primer amplification in the assay estimated nucleated cell counts. Some clones are missing from TCRdb's copy, which holds only in-frame ones; the method was immunoSEQ multiplex PCR. That table is the source of V, J and clone size, and D and trimming were worked out from the DNA. The sample gives approximately 100,000 clones, about 83% of which show up once; 14% is in the top ten. Trimming pared 4 bases from V and 2 bases from J, leaving 12 bases between. The CDR3 is 14 amino acids. The germline gives CDR1 SQVTM, CDR2 ANQGSEA.

V usage is TRBV29-1 and J usage is TRBJ2-1, with D perhaps matching TRBD1 (5 bases). Sequenced input: peripheral blood. The TCR sequence derives from a woman in her 70s with acute or convalescent COVID-19. The DNA of the CDR3 is TGCAGCGTTGTAGTAGGGGATCCCTACAATGAGCAGTTCTTC. Its protein is CSVVVGDPYNEQFF.